Below, 16 T cell receptor beta chains from the same sample are listed, as sequenced in a study of siplizumab effects on memory and regulatory T cells. The method was immunoSEQ multiplex PCR; TCRdb's version includes in-frame clones alone and lacks a portion of them. This table has approximately 100,000 clones, nearly 95% appearing once. The sample comprised non-Treg CD4+ T cells sorted from blood. These receptor sequences come from a human donor in good health.

This clone was observed a few times. The CDR3 DNA reads as TGTGCCAGCAGCTTGGACAGAAACAATGAGCAGTTCTTC. This sequence encodes CASSLDRNNEQFF. The J gene is TRBJ2-1, the V gene TRBV11-2, with D tentatively TRBD1 (6 bases). The V gene lost 3 bases and the J gene lost 5 bases, with 8 bases spanning the gap. The V gene's germline CDR1 is SGHAT and CDR2 FQNNGV. The length of the CDR3 is 13 residues.

This sequence joins TRBV7-9 and TRBJ2-6; no firm D call. Trimming cost V 4 bases and J 4 bases, with 8 bases left between them. CDR1 and CDR2 (germline): SEHNR, FQNEAQ (reference sequence). CDR3 length: 14 residues. CDR3 in amino acids: CASSSAGGANVLTF. CDR3 nucleotide sequence: TGTGCCAGCAGCTCAGCTGGAGGGGCCAACGTCCTGACTTTC.

The gene calls are TRBV5-6 and TRBJ2-3; 7 bases align to TRBD1. The ends lost 1 base at V and 0 bases at J; junction bases unmatched: 5. This CDR3 spans 16 amino acids. Germline-derived CDR1 and CDR2 are SGHDT and YYEEEE. This chain's CDR3 is CASSLSGTVSTDTQYF. Here the CDR3 DNA reads TGTGCCAGCAGCTTGTCTGGGACAGTTAGCACAGATACGCAGTATTTT. Full variable domain (rest looked up from reference TRBV5-6 and TRBJ2-3): DAGVTQSPTHLIKTRGQQVTLRCSPKSGHDTVSWYQQALGQGPQFIFQYYEEEERQRGNFPDRFSGHQFPNYSSELNVNALLLGDSALYLCASSLSGTVSTDTQYFGPGTRLTVL.

The gene calls are TRBV19 and TRBJ1-2; D unresolved. The CDR3 consists of 12 residues. The V end was cut by 5 bases, the J end by 7 bases, with 11 bases between. CDR1 and CDR2 (germline): LNHDA, SQIVND (reference sequence). The CDR3 sequence is CASSPRDFGYTF. CDR3 DNA sequence: TGTGCCAGTAGTCCCCGCGACTTTGGCTACACCTTC.

The chain couples TRBV7-9 to TRBJ2-5; no clear D gene. V was pared by 5 bases and J by 5 bases, with 12 bases between. This CDR3 has 13 residues. CDR1 is SEHNR, CDR2 FQNEAQ, per germline (reference sequence). The CDR3 DNA is TGTGCCAGCAGCGCGAGCCGTGGGGAGACCCAGTACTTC. It specifies CASSASRGETQYF. Looking up the rest from reference TRBV7-9 and TRBJ2-5 gives the full variable domain: DTGVSQNPRHKITKRGQNVTFRCDPISEHNRLYWYRQTLGQGPEFLTYFQNEAQLEKSRLLSDRFSAERPKGSFSTLEIQRTEQGDSAMYLCASSASRGETQYFGPGTRLLVL.

The rearrangement joins TRBV18 to TRBJ1-3; the match to TRBD1 covers 7 bases. The CDR3 runs to 16 residues. V dropped 3 bases and J dropped 0; count of bases not matched to a gene: 5. Germline lookup yields CDR1 KGHSH and CDR2 LQKENI. CDR3 DNA sequence: TGTGCCAGCTCACCCGACAGGGCCCCCTCTGGAAACACCATATATTTT. This codes for CASSPDRAPSGNTIYF.

This clone was seen only once. V and J are TRBV11-3 and TRBJ2-1, with 7 bases matching TRBD1. After removal of 5 bases from V and 8 bases from J, the junction contained 3 bases not matched to a gene. Germline assignment: CDR1 SGHNT and CDR2 YENEEA. The CDR3 has 12 amino acids. CDR3 DNA sequence: TGTGCCAGCAGCCCCCAGGGGGATGAGCAGTTCTTC. Translated: CASSPQGDEQFF.

This rearrangement joins TRBV30 to TRBJ1-3; D remains unclear. V lost 0 bases and J lost 0, with 9 bases in between. The CDR3 has 15 amino acids. Germline V lookup: CDR1 GTSNPN, CDR2 SVGIG (reference sequence). The CDR3: CAWSVRGPSGNTIYF. The CDR3 region has the DNA TGTGCCTGGAGTGTACGAGGGCCCTCTGGAAACACCATATATTTT.

For this clone: Relative to the germline gene, one junction end is altered; a read error may explain this. The chain couples TRBV7-7 to TRBJ1-3; D not certain. The CDR3 extends over 13 amino acids. Germline V lookup: CDR1 SSHAT, CDR2 FNYEAQ (reference sequence). The CDR3 here is CASSEAAGNTIYF. CDR3 bases: TGTGCTAGCAGCGAAGCAGCTGGAAACACCATATATTTT.

CDR3 sequence: CASSDSTGYNEQFF. Written as DNA, the CDR3 is TGTGCCAGCAGTGACTCGACGGGCTACAATGAGCAGTTCTTC. The chain combines TRBV6-4 with TRBJ2-1; D remains unclear. There are 14 residues in the CDR3. Germline-derived CDR1 and CDR2 are MRHNA and SNTAGT. The V and J ends lost 0 bases and 3 bases respectively, with 6 bases between them.

This chain connects TRBV7-9 to TRBJ2-2; 7 bases align to TRBD1. V shed 8 bases, J shed 5 bases, and the junction held 14 bases outside the gene matches. Looked up from germline, CDR1 is SEHNR and CDR2 is FQNEAQ (reference sequence). The CDR3 is 16 amino acids. The CDR3 sequence is CASPATDREITGELFF. The CDR3 region has the DNA TGTGCCAGCCCCGCAACCGACAGGGAGATAACCGGGGAGCTGTTTTTT.

The V gene is TRBV5-6, the J gene TRBJ1-2; D is unresolved. V lost 1 base to trimming and J lost 8 bases, with 24 bases between them. Germline lookup yields CDR1 SGHDT and CDR2 YYEEEE. The CDR3 spans 17 residues. The CDR3: CASSLRTGHSPGEGYTF. In DNA, the CDR3 is TGTGCCAGCAGCTTGCGAACTGGGCATTCGCCCGGTGAAGGCTACACCTTC.

V and J are TRBV7-8 and TRBJ1-2; 7 bases line up with TRBD1. CDR1 SGHVS and CDR2 FQNEAQ come from the germline V gene. V was pared by 1 base and J by 8 bases, with 7 bases of the junction left unmatched. The CDR3 spans 14 residues. CDR3: CASSLGDRFGGYTF. The CDR3 DNA sequence: TGTGCCAGCAGCTTAGGGGACAGATTTGGCGGCTACACCTTC.

The chain has TRBV7-2 and TRBJ2-7; 11 nucleotides agree with TRBD1. The J segment lost 6 bases and the V segment lost 5 bases, leaving 6 bases of the junction unmatched. The germline V gene encodes CDR1 SGHTA and CDR2 FQGNSA. The CDR3 extends over 14 amino acids. The CDR3 region is CASSPRTGGFEQYF. CDR3 in DNA: TGTGCCAGCAGCCCGAGGACAGGGGGCTTCGAGCAGTACTTC.

This clone has only a few counts. The chain recombines TRBV28 with TRBJ1-1, with D possibly TRBD1 on 6 matching bases. Germline loops: CDR1 MDHEN, CDR2 SYDVKM. The CDR3 is made up of 13 amino acids. Trimming took off 3 bases at V and 6 bases at J, with 11 bases between the two ends. Written as DNA, the CDR3 is TGTGCCAGCAGTTTCAACAGGGCCTCTGAAGCTTTCTTT. Translation gives CASSFNRASEAFF.

V and J are TRBV7-2 and TRBJ2-5, with 7 bases fitting TRBD1. The V gene end was trimmed by 8 bases and the J gene end by 5 bases; junction bases not matched to a gene: 14. Germline CDR1 reads SGHTA; CDR2 reads FQGNSA. The CDR3 extends over 15 amino acids. DNA of the CDR3: TGTGCCAGCTCGCTTCCGACAGGGCCGGGGGAGACCCAGTACTTC. It specifies CASSLPTGPGETQYF.